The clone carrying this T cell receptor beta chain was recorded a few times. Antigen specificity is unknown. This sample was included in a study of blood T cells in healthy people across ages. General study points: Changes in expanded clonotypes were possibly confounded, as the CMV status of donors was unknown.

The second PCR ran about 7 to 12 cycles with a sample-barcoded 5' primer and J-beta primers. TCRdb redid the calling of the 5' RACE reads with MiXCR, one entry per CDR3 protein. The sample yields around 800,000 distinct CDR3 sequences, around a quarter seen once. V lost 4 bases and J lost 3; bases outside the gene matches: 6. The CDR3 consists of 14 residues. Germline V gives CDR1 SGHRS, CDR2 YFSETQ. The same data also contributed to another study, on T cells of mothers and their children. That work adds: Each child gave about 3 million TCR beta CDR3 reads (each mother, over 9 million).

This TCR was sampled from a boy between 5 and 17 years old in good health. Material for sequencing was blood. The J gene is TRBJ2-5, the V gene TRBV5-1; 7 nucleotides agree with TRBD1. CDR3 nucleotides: TGCGCCAGCAGCCCCCATGGACAGGAAGAGACCCAGTACTTC. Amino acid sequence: CASSPHGQEETQYF.